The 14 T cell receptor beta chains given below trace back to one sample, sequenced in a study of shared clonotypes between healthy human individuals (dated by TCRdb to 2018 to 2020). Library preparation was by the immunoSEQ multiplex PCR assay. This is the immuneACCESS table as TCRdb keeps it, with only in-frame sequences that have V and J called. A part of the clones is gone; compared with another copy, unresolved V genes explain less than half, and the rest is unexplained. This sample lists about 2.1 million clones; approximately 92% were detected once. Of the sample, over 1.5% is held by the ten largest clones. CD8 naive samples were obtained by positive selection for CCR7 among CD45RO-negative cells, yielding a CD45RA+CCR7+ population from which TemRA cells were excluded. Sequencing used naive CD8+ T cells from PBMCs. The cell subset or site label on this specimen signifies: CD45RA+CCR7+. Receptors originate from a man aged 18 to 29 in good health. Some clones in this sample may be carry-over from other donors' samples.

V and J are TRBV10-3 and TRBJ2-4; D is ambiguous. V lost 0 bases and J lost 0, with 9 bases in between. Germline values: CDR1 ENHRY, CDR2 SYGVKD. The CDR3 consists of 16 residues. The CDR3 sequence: CAISESLAVAKNIQYF. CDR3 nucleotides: TGTGCCATCAGTGAGTCGCTGGCAGTAGCCAAAAACATTCAGTACTTC.

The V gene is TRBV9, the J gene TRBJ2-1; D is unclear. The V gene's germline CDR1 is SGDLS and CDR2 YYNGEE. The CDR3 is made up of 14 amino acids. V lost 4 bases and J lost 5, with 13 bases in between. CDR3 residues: CASSTPRAHNEQFF. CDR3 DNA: TGTGCCAGCAGCACACCCCGAGCCCACAATGAGCAGTTCTTC.

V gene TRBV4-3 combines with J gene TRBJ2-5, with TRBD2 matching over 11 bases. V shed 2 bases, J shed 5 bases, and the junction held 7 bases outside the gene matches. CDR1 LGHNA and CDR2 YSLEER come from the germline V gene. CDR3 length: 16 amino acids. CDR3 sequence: CASSQIAGGPRETQYF. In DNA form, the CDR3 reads TGCGCCAGCAGCCAAATAGCGGGAGGGCCCCGGGAGACCCAGTACTTC.

CDR3 nucleotides: TGTGCCAGCAGCCCCTTCAGGGGAGCCTCTGAAGCTTTCTTT. It is translated as CASSPFRGASEAFF. The chain carries TRBV7-2 and TRBJ1-1; a possible D gene is TRBD1 (6 bases). The length of the CDR3 is 14 residues. V gave up 5 bases and J gave up 6 bases, with 16 bases separating them. Germline V gives CDR1 SGHTA, CDR2 FQGNSA. Using reference TRBV7-2 and TRBJ1-1 for the parts outside the CDR3, the full variable domain is GAGVSQSPSNKVTEKGKDVELRCDPISGHTALYWYRQSLGQGLEFLIYFQGNSAPDKSGLPSDRFSAERTGGSVSTLTIQRTQQEDSAVYLCASSPFRGASEAFFGQGTRLTVV.

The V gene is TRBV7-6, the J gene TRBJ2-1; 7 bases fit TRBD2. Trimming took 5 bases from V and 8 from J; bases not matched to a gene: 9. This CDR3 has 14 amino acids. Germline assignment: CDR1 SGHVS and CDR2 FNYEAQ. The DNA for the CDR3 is TGTGCCAGCAGCATACCGGCGGGAGCGGATGAGCAGTTCTTC. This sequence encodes CASSIPAGADEQFF. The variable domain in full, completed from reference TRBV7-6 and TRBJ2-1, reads GAGVSQSPRYKVTKRGQDVALRCDPISGHVSLYWYRQALGQGPEFLTYFNYEAQQDKSGLPNDRFSAERPEGSISTLTIQRTEQRDSAMYRCASSIPAGADEQFFGPGTRLTVL.

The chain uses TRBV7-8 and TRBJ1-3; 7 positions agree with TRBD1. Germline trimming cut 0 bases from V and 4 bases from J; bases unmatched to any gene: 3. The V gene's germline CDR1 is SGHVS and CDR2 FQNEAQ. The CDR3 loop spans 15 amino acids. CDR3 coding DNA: TGTGCCAGCAGCTTAGCGCGGGGACAGGGAAACACCATATATTTT. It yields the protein CASSLARGQGNTIYF.

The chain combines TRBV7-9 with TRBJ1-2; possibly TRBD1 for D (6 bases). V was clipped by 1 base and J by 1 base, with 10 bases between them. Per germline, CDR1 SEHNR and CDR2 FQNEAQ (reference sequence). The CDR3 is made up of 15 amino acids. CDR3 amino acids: CASSLEGGGNYGYTF. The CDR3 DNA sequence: TGTGCCAGCAGCTTAGAAGGAGGGGGTAACTATGGCTACACCTTC.

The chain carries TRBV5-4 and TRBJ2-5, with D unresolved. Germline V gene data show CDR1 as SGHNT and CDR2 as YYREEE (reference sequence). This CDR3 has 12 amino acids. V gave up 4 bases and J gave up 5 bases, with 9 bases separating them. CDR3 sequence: CASSGLGETQYF. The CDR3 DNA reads TGTGCCAGCAGCGGGTTGGGGGAGACCCAGTACTTC.

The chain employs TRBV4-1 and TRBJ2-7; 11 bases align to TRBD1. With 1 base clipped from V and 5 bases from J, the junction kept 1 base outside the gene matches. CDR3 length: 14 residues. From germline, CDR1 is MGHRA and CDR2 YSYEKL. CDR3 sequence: CASSQGTGGDEQYF. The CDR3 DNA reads TGCGCCAGCAGCCAAGGGACAGGGGGCGACGAGCAGTACTTC.

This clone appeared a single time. CDR3 amino acids: CASSFRGEVEQYF. CDR3 nucleotide sequence: TGTGCCAGCAGTTTTCGGGGGGAGGTCGAGCAGTACTTC. J is TRBJ2-7 and V is TRBV28, with TRBD2 matching 7 bases. Germline lookup yields CDR1 MDHEN and CDR2 SYDVKM. V was clipped by 3 bases and J by 6 bases; unmatched bases: 5. The CDR3 extends over 13 amino acids. Based on the CDR3 plus reference TRBV28 and TRBJ2-7, the full variable domain is DVKVTQSSRYLVKRTGEKVFLECVQDMDHENMFWYRQDPGLGLRLIYFSYDVKMKEKGDIPEGYSVSREKKERFSLILESASTNQTSMYLCASSFRGEVEQYFGPGTRLTVT.

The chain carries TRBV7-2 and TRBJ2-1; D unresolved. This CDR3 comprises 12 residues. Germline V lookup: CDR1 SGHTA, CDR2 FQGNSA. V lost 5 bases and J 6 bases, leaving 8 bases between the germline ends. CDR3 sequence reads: CASSPRLNEQFF. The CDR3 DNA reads TGTGCCAGCAGCCCCAGACTCAATGAGCAGTTCTTC.

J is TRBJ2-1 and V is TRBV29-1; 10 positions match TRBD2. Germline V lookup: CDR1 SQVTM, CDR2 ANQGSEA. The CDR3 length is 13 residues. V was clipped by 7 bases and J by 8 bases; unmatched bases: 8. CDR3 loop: CSAGGLAGDEQFF. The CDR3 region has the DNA TGCAGCGCTGGAGGGCTAGCGGGGGATGAGCAGTTCTTC.

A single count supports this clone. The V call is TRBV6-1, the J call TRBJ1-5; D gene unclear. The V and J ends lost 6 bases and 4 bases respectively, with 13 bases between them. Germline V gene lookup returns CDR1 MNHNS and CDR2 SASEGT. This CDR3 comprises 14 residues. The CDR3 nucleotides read TGTGCCAGCAGGAGCCGGGTCGATAATCAGCCCCAGCATTTT. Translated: CASRSRVDNQPQHF.

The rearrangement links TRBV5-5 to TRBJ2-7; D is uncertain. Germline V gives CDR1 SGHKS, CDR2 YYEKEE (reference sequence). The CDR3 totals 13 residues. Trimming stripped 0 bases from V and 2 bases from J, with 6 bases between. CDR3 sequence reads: CASSLGFPYEQYF. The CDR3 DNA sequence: TGTGCCAGCAGCTTGGGGTTTCCCTACGAGCAGTACTTC.